This T cell receptor (beta chain) was observed in a study of blood T cell repertoires in COVID-19. In the study overall: Samples of COVID-19 (acute and convalescent) were obtained from the United States, Italy and Spain. Sources were T cells, B-cell-depleted T cells, or PBMCs; the material itself was cDNA or gDNA.

From germline, CDR1 is LNHDA and CDR2 SQIVND (reference sequence). The CDR3 length is 15 residues. The V end lost 5 bases, the J end lost 2 bases, and 13 bases lay between the germline ends. In the original workflow: Nucleated cell number was recorded as an estimate derived from reference gene primer amplification. Clones were sequenced by immunoSEQ multiplex PCR, and TCRdb holds only the in-frame ones, with some missing. The V and J calls and clone size come from that table; D and trimming were worked out from the DNA. The sample lists 150,000 to 200,000 clones, around 79% occurring once. This rearrangement joins TRBV19 to TRBJ1-3; no reliable D call. Sequenced sample: peripheral blood. This clonotype was sampled from a man aged 50 to 60 who had recovered from COVID-19. DNA of the CDR3: TGTGCCAGTAGTTTATCACAGTATCCTGGAAACACCATATATTTT. It encodes CASSLSQYPGNTIYF.